This T cell receptor beta chain was observed in a study of beta chain features in type 1 diabetes. Study information: Comparable age, gender and cell yields were observed in patients relative to healthy donors.

Purities over 95% were achieved in all sorted populations. On this clone itself: Its specificity is not known.

The CDR3 covers 13 residues. Germline values: CDR1 SGHTA, CDR2 FQGTGA. V lost 3 bases and J lost 3, with 9 bases in between. General observations from the study: Reads derived from cDNA could over-represent cells showing high TCR expression.

Expressed TCRB transcripts were sequenced after all isolated RNA was converted to cDNA. TCRdb keeps only in-frame clones here, not all; method: immunoSEQ multiplex PCR. The repertoire has under 400,000 clones, about 19% of them found once; the top ten carry 0.044%. The clonotype comes from a woman aged 18 to 35 in good health. The chain links TRBV7-3 to TRBJ2-7, with D perhaps matching TRBD1 (6 bases). The sample taken for sequencing was naive CD4+ T cells from blood. CDR3 in amino acids: CASSFQGGYEQYF. CDR3 bases: TGTGCCAGCAGCTTCCAAGGGGGCTACGAGCAGTACTTC.